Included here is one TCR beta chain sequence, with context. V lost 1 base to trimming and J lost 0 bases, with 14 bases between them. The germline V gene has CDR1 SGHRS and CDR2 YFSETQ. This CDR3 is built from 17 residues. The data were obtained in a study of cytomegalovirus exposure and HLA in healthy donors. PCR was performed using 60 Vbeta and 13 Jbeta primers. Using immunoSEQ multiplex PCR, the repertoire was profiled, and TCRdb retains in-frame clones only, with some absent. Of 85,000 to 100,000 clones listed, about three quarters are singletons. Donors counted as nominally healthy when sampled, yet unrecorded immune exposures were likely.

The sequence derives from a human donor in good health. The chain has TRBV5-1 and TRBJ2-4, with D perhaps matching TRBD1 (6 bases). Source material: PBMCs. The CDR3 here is CASSLNGQPLAKNIQYF. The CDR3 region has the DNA TGCGCCAGCAGCTTGAATGGACAGCCCCTAGCCAAAAACATTCAGTACTTC.